These 19 T cell receptor beta chains were all obtained from the same sample, sequenced in a study of T-cell memory formation after mild COVID-19. Each CDR3 protein gets one entry after TCRdb re-called the 5' RACE reads with MiXCR. This sample yields 150,000 to 200,000 distinct CDR3 sequences, of which roughly a third are seen a single time; about 11% belongs to the top ten. Sequencing was carried out using PBMCs or a T cell subset sorted from them (not recorded which). All receptors come from an adult woman who had mild COVID-19 (a few samples of this study predate the infection). Cell type and time point are not known.

Only a few counts were recorded for this clonotype. The rearrangement joins TRBV15 to TRBJ2-1; 12 nucleotides align to TRBD2. The germline V gene has CDR1 LNHNV and CDR2 YYDKDF (reference sequence). V was clipped by 4 bases and J by 5 bases; unmatched bases: 9. The length of the CDR3 is 17 residues. The CDR3 loop is CATSIGVGLAGNNEQFF. CDR3 sequence (DNA): TGTGCCACCAGCATCGGTGTAGGACTAGCGGGAAACAATGAGCAGTTCTTC.

The chain couples TRBV18 to TRBJ2-7; maybe TRBD1 (5 bases). The CDR3 length is 14 residues. The germline V gene has CDR1 KGHSH and CDR2 LQKENI. V shed 3 bases and J shed 1 base, with 10 bases lying between them. For the CDR3, the DNA is TGTGCCAGCTCACCGCTGGACACATCCTACGAGCAGTACTTC. Amino acids: CASSPLDTSYEQYF.

A few counts support this clonotype. The genes are TRBV3-1 and TRBJ2-2; D gene unclear. Trimming took off 0 bases at V and 6 bases at J, with 5 bases between the two ends. Germline assignment: CDR1 LGHDT and CDR2 YNNKEL (reference sequence). The CDR3 runs to 13 residues. The CDR3 DNA sequence: TGTGCCAGCAGCCAAGAAGGGTCCGGGGAGCTGTTTTTT. Translating it yields CASSQEGSGELFF.

The J gene is TRBJ2-7, the V gene TRBV29-1; 10 nucleotides line up with TRBD1. Trimming removed 7 bases from V and 6 bases from J; junction bases left unmatched: 9. The CDR3 runs 13 residues. Germline values: CDR1 SQVTM, CDR2 ANQGSEA. The DNA for the CDR3 is TGCAGCGGTGGATGGACAGGGGGGCGCGAGCAGTACTTC. As protein: CSGGWTGGREQYF.

The V gene is TRBV11-3, the J gene TRBJ2-7, with 9 nucleotides matching TRBD1. The CDR3 spans 15 residues. Germline-derived CDR1 and CDR2 are SGHNT and YENEEA. The V segment lost 2 bases and the J segment 7 bases; nucleotides outside the gene matches: 9. The CDR3 sequence is CASSLTGTGSLEQYF. The CDR3, as DNA: TGTGCCAGCAGCTTAACCGGGACAGGGTCCTTGGAGCAGTACTTC.

This clonotype was seen only a few times. This chain links TRBV3-1 with TRBJ2-5, with 14 bases identical to TRBD2. The CDR3 is 17 residues long. J gave up 5 bases and V 7 bases, and 12 bases lay outside the gene matches. Germline V gene data show CDR1 as LGHDT and CDR2 as YNNKEL (reference sequence). CDR3 nucleotide sequence: TGTGCCAGCAACCGACTAGCGGGGGGGCCGGATTGGGAGACCCAGTACTTC. Translating it yields CASNRLAGGPDWETQYF.

This clonotype was observed a single time. This chain connects TRBV5-6 to TRBJ1-5; 7 bases match TRBD1. The ends lost 4 bases at V and 0 bases at J; junction bases unmatched: 7. The germline V gene encodes CDR1 SGHDT and CDR2 YYEEEE. This CDR3 region has 16 residues. CDR3 sequence reads: CASSITGTDSNQPQHF. CDR3 nucleotide sequence: TGTGCCAGCAGCATAACCGGGACAGATAGCAATCAGCCCCAGCATTTT.

The chain is built from TRBV29-1 and TRBJ2-7; TRBD1 matches at 9 bases. The CDR3 consists of 15 residues. Germline-derived CDR1 and CDR2 are SQVTM and ANQGSEA. After removal of 7 bases from V and 0 bases from J, the junction contained 10 bases not matched to a gene. CDR3 residues: CSASGGTGSSYEQYF. CDR3 sequence (DNA): TGCAGCGCCTCAGGGGGGACAGGGAGCTCCTACGAGCAGTACTTC.

V and J are TRBV5-5 and TRBJ1-1; 7 bases are a match to TRBD1. CDR3 length equals 13 residues. Germline V gives CDR1 SGHKS, CDR2 YYEKEE (reference sequence). The ends lost 4 bases at V and 3 bases at J; junction bases unmatched: 3. CDR3 region: CASSMTGYTEAFF. The CDR3 DNA reads as TGTGCCAGCAGCATGACAGGGTACACTGAAGCTTTCTTT.

The chain couples TRBV7-9 to TRBJ2-5; no definite D call. Between the trimmed V and J ends, which lost 4 bases and 1 base, there was a span of 13 bases. This CDR3 has 15 amino acids. Germline assignment: CDR1 SEHNR and CDR2 FQNEAQ (reference sequence). In nucleotides, the CDR3 is TGTGCCAGCAGCTCCACCCGGGCCCTCCAAGAGACCCAGTACTTC. The encoded protein is CASSSTRALQETQYF. The whole variable domain, filled in from reference TRBV7-9 and TRBJ2-5, reads DTGVSQNPRHKITKRGQNVTFRCDPISEHNRLYWYRQTLGQGPEFLTYFQNEAQLEKSRLLSDRFSAERPKGSFSTLEIQRTEQGDSAMYLCASSSTRALQETQYFGPGTRLLVL.

This clonotype came up a few times. This chain connects TRBV6-2 or TRBV6-3 to TRBJ1-1; no definite D call. The CDR3 is made up of 11 amino acids. Trimming pared 0 bases from V and 4 bases from J, leaving 0 bases between. Germline CDR1 MNHEY, CDR2 SVGEGT. The CDR3 is CASSYSTEAFF. For the CDR3, the DNA is TGTGCCAGCAGTTACTCCACTGAAGCTTTCTTT.

In nucleotides, the CDR3 is TGTGCCAGCAGACATCGCAGCGGGAGGGCCTTCGGAGAGACCCAGTACTTC. Its protein is CASRHRSGRAFGETQYF. The gene calls are TRBV6-2 or TRBV6-3 and TRBJ2-5; TRBD2 matches 10 bases. This CDR3 is built from 17 residues. Germline values: CDR1 MNHEY, CDR2 SVGEGT. J was trimmed by 4 bases and V by 6 bases; bases with no gene match: 14.

This clonotype was seen more than once but under ten times. The chain couples TRBV9 to TRBJ2-7, with D perhaps assigned TRBD1 or TRBD2 (5 bases each). CDR3 length equals 16 residues. V was cut by 4 bases and J by 0 bases, with 17 bases left in between. Germline CDR1 reads SGDLS; CDR2 reads YYNGEE. This CDR3 reads CASSPIGASSSYEQYF. CDR3 DNA sequence: TGTGCCAGCAGCCCCATCGGGGCGTCTAGCTCCTACGAGCAGTACTTC. Based on the CDR3 plus reference TRBV9 and TRBJ2-7, the full variable domain is DSGVTQTPKHLITATGQRVTLRCSPRSGDLSVYWYQQSLDQGLQFLIQYYNGEERAKGNILERFSAQQFPDLHSELNLSSLELGDSALYFCASSPIGASSSYEQYFGPGTRLTVT.

J is TRBJ2-2 and V is TRBV9, with a possible D match to TRBD1 (5 bases). The CDR3 has 16 residues. From germline, CDR1 is SGDLS and CDR2 YYNGEE. Between the trimmed V and J ends, which lost 3 bases and 1 base, there was a span of 13 bases. The CDR3 is CASSAPRQGNTGELFF. As DNA, the CDR3 is TGTGCCAGCAGCGCTCCCCGTCAGGGGAACACCGGGGAGCTGTTTTTT.

CDR3 sequence: CASSLNRGSVSPLHF. Written as DNA, the CDR3 is TGTGCCAGCAGTTTAAACAGGGGTTCGGTTTCACCCCTCCACTTT. V gene TRBV12-3 or TRBV12-4 combines with J gene TRBJ1-6; 7 bases align to TRBD1. The CDR3 consists of 15 residues. V shed 2 bases and J 9 bases; nucleotides not matched to a gene: 7.

CDR3 in DNA: TGTGCCAGCAGCTTAGTGGGGGCAGGGGCAAGCTCCTATAATTCACCCCTCCACTTT. Amino acids: CASSLVGAGASSYNSPLHF. The chain recombines TRBV7-6 with TRBJ1-6; D perhaps matches TRBD1 (6 bases). Germline assignment: CDR1 SGHVS and CDR2 FNYEAQ. This CDR3 is 19 amino acids long. With 1 base removed from V and 0 bases from J, the gap between germline ends came to 16 bases.

The CDR3 region is CAWSVAGGPTGELFF. The CDR3 DNA sequence: TGTGCCTGGAGTGTAGCGGGAGGGCCTACCGGGGAGCTGTTTTTT. The chain links TRBV30 to TRBJ2-2, with 10 bases aligning to TRBD2. After removal of 0 bases from V and 5 bases from J, the junction contained 3 bases not matched to a gene. This CDR3 contains 15 residues. Germline V CDR1 and CDR2: GTSNPN, SVGIG (reference sequence).

Here the CDR3 DNA reads TGTGCCAGCAGTGACCGGGACAGGGTGTACCCTGAAGGAGAGACCCAGTACTTC. Translation: CASSDRDRVYPEGETQYF. The chain couples TRBV6-2 or TRBV6-3 to TRBJ2-5; 9 positions agree with TRBD1. From germline, CDR1 is MNHEY and CDR2 SVGEGT. The CDR3 consists of 18 residues. V shed 5 bases, J shed 4 bases, and the junction held 17 bases outside the gene matches.

J is TRBJ1-2 and V is TRBV7-2; 9 nucleotides match TRBD1. CDR1 and CDR2 (germline): SGHTA, FQGNSA. With V trimmed by 7 bases and J by 5 bases, 14 bases remained unmatched. The CDR3 spans 16 residues. The CDR3 region is CASTGTGGLWDYGYTF. The CDR3 DNA follows: TGTGCCAGCACCGGTACAGGGGGCCTATGGGATTATGGCTACACCTTC.